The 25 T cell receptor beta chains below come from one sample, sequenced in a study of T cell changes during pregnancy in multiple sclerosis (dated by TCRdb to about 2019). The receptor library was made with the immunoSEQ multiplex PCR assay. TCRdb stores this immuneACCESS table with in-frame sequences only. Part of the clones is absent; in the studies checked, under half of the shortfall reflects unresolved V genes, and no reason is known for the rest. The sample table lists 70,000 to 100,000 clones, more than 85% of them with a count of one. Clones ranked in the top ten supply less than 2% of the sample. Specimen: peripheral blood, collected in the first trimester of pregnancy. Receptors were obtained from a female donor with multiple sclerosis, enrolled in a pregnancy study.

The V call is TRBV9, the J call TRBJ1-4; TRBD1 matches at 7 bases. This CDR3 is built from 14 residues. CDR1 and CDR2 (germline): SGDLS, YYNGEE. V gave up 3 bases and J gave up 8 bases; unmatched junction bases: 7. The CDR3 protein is CASSGTGQQEKLFF. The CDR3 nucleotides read TGTGCCAGCAGCGGGACGGGACAGCAAGAAAAACTGTTTTTT.

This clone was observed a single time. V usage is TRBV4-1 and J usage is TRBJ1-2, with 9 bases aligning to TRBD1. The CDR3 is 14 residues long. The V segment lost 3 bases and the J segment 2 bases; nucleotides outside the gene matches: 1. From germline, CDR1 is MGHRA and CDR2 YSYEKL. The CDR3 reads CASSQGTGNYGYTF. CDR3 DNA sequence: TGCGCCAGCAGCCAGGGGACAGGGAACTATGGCTACACCTTC.

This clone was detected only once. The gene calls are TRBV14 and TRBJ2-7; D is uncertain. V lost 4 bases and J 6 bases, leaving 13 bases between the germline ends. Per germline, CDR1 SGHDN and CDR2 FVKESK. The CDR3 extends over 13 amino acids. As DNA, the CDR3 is TGTGCCAGCAGCCCACCTCTCGGGTTCGAGCAGTACTTC. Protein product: CASSPPLGFEQYF.

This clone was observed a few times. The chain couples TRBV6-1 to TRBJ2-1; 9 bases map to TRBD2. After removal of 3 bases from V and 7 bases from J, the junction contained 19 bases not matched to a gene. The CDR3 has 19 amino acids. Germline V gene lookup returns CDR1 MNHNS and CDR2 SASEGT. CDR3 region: CASSDVLKREAHPRNEQFF. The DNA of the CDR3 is TGTGCCAGCAGTGACGTTCTGAAGCGGGAGGCCCATCCTCGGAATGAGCAGTTCTTC.

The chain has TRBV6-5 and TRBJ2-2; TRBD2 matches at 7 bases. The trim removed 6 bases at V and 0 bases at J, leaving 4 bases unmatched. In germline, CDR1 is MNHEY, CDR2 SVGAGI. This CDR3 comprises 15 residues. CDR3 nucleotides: TGTGCCAGCAGCCTTACTAGCGCGAACACCGGGGAGCTGTTTTTT. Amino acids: CASSLTSANTGELFF.

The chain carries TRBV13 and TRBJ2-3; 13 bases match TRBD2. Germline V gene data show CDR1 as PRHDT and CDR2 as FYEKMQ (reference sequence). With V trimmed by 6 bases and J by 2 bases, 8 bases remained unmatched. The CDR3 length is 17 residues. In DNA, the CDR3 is TGTGCCAGCAGTTGGGGACTAGCGGGAACTAACACAGATACGCAGTATTTT. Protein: CASSWGLAGTNTDTQYF.

CDR3 in amino acids: CASSLSREQYF. DNA for the CDR3: TGTGCCAGCAGCTTATCGCGCGAGCAGTACTTC. The rearrangement uses TRBV7-9 and TRBJ2-7; unclear D gene. V lost 2 bases, J lost 6 bases, and 5 bases lay in between. Germline CDR1 reads SEHNR; CDR2 reads FQNEAQ (reference sequence). The CDR3 has 11 amino acids.

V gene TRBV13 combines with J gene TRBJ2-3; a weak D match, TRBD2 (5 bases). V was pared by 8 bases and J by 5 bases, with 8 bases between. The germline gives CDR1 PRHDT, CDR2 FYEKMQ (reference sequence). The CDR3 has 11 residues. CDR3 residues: CASSAGDTQYF. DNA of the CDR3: TGTGCCAGCTCCGCGGGAGATACGCAGTATTTT.

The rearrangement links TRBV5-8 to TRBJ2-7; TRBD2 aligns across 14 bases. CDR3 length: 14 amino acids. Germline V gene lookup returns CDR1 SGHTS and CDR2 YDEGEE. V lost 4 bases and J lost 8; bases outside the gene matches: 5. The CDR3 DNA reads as TGTGCCAGCAGCCAGGGACTAGCGGGAGTGCAGCAGTACTTC. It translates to CASSQGLAGVQQYF.

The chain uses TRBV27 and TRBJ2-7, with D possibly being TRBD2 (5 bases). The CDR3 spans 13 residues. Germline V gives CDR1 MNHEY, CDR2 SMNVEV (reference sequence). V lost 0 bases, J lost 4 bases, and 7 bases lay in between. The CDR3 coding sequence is TGTGCCAGCAGTTTATCGGGAGCTTACGAGCAGTACTTC. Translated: CASSLSGAYEQYF.

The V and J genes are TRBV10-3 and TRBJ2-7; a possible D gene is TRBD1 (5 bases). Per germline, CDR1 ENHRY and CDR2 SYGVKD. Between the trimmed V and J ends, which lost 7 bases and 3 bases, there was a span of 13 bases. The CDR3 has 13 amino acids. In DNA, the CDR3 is TGTGCCATCAAGGCAGGGCGAAACTACGAGCAGTACTTC. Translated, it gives CAIKAGRNYEQYF.

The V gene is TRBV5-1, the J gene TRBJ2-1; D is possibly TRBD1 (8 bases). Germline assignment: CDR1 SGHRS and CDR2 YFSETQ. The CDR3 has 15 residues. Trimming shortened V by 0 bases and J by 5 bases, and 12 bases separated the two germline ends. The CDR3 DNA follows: TGCGCCAGCAGCTTGGACAGGGGGGGTAACAATGAGCAGTTCTTC. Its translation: CASSLDRGGNNEQFF.

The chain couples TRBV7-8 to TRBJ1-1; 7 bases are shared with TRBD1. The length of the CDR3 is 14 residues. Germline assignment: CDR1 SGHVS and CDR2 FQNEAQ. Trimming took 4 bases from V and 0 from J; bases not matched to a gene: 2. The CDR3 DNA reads TGTGCCAGCAGCTATGGACAGGTGAACACTGAAGCTTTCTTT. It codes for CASSYGQVNTEAFF.

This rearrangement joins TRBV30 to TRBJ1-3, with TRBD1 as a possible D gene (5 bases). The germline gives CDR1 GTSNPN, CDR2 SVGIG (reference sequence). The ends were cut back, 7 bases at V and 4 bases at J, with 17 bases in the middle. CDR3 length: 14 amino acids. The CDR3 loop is CASEGRRGGNTIYF. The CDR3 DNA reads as TGTGCCTCCGAGGGTCGGCGGGGGGGAAACACCATATATTTT. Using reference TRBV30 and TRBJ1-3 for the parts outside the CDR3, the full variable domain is SQTIHQWPATLVQPVGSPLSLECTVEGTSNPNLYWYRQAAGRGLQLLFYSVGIGQISSEVPQNLSASRPQDRQFILSSKKLLLSDSGFYLCASEGRRGGNTIYFGEGSWLTVV.

Here the CDR3 reads CASSPGGSADTQYF. The CDR3 DNA sequence: TGTGCCAGCAGCCCTGGGGGGTCGGCAGATACGCAGTATTTT. This sequence joins TRBV7-9 and TRBJ2-3; a weak D match, TRBD2 (6 bases). Germline loops: CDR1 SEHNR, CDR2 FQNEAQ (reference sequence). Trimming cost V 5 bases and J 4 bases, with 13 bases left between them. CDR3 size: 14 residues.

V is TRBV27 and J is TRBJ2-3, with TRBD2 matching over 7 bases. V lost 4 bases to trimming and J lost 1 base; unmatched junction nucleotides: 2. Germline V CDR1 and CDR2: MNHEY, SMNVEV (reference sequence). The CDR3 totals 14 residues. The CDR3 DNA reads TGTGCCAGCAGTTCCGGACTAGGCACAGATACGCAGTATTTT. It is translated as CASSSGLGTDTQYF.

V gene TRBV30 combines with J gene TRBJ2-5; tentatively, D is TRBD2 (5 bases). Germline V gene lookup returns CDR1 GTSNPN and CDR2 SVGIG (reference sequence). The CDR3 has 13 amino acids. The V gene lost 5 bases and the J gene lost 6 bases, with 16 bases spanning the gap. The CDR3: CAWGVGIHQTQYF. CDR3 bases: TGTGCCTGGGGGGTCGGGATCCATCAGACCCAGTACTTC.

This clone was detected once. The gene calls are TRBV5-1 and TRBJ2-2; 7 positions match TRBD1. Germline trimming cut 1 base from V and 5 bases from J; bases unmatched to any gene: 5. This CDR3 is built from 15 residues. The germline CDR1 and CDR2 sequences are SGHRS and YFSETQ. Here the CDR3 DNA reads TGCGCCAGCAGCTTGAGACAGGGCGGGACCGGGGAGCTGTTTTTT. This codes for CASSLRQGGTGELFF.

This chain's CDR3 is CASSFTPSYEQYF. The DNA of the CDR3 is TGTGCCAGCAGCTTCACACCTTCCTACGAGCAGTACTTC. The V call is TRBV7-3, the J call TRBJ2-7; D is uncertain. The V end lost 3 bases, the J end lost 1 base, and 7 bases lay between the germline ends. The CDR3 extends over 13 amino acids. Germline V CDR1 and CDR2: SGHTA, FQGTGA.

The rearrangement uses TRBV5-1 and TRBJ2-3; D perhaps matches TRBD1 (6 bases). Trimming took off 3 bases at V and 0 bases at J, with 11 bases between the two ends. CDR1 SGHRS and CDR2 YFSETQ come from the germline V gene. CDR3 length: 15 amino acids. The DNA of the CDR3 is TGCGCCAGCAGCTCCCTCGGACAGAGCACAGATACGCAGTATTTT. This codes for CASSSLGQSTDTQYF. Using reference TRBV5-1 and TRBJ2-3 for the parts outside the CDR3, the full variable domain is KAGVTQTPRYLIKTRGQQVTLSCSPISGHRSVSWYQQTPGQGLQFLFEYFSETQRNKGNFPGRFSGRQFSNSRSEMNVSTLELGDSALYLCASSSLGQSTDTQYFGPGTRLTVL.

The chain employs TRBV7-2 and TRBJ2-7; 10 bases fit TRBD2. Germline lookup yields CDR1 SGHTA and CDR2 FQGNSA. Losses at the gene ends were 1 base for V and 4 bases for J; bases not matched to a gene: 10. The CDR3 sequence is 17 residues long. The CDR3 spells CASSLEHYLAGVYEQYF. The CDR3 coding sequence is TGTGCCAGCAGCTTAGAGCACTACCTAGCGGGAGTATACGAGCAGTACTTC.

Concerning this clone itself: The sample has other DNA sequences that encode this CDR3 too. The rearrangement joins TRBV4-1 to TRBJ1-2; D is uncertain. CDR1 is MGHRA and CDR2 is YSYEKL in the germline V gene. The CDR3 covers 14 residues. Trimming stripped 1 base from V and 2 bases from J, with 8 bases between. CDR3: CASSQAAGNYGYTF. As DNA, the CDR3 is TGCGCCAGCAGCCAAGCGGCCGGGAACTATGGCTACACCTTC.

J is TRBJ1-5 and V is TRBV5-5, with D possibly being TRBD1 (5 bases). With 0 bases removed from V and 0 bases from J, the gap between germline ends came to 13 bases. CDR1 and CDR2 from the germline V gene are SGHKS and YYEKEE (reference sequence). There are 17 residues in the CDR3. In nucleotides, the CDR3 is TGTGCCAGCAGCTTGGCCTGGGCAGGGCATAGCAATCAGCCCCAGCATTTT. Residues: CASSLAWAGHSNQPQHF.

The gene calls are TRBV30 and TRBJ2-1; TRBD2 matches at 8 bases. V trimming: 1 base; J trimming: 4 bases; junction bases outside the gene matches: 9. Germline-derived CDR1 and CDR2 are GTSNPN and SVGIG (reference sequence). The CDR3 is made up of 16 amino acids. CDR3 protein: CAWSGLRTSGYNEQFF. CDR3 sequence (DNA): TGTGCCTGGAGTGGATTACGAACTAGCGGTTACAATGAGCAGTTCTTC.

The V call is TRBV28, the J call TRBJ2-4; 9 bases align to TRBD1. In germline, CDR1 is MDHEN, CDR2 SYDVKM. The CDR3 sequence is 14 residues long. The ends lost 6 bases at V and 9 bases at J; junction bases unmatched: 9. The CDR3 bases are TGTGCCAGCAGCCTCCTAGGGGGACAGGGCATTCAGTACTTC. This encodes CASSLLGGQGIQYF. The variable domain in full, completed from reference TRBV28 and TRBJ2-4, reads DVKVTQSSRYLVKRTGEKVFLECVQDMDHENMFWYRQDPGLGLRLIYFSYDVKMKEKGDIPEGYSVSREKKERFSLILESASTNQTSMYLCASSLLGGQGIQYFGAGTRLSVL.